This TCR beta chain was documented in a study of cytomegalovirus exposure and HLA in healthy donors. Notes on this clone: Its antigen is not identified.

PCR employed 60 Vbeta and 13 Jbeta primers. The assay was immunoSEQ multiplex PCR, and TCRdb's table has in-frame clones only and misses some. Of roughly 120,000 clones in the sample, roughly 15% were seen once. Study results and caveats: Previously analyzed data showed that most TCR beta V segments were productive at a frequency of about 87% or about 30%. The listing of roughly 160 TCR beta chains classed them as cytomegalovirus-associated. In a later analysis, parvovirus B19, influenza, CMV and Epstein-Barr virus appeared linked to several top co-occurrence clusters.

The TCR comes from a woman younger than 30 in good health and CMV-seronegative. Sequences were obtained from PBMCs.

The CDR3 here is CASSPLITRDSPLHF. The CDR3 DNA reads as TGTGCCAGCAGCCCGTTGATAACACGGGATTCACCCCTCCACTTT. The chain combines TRBV7-2 with TRBJ1-6, with D unclear. V was shortened by 5 bases and J by 8 bases, with 16 bases between the two germline ends. Germline V gene lookup returns CDR1 SGHTA and CDR2 FQGNSA. The CDR3 is made up of 15 amino acids.